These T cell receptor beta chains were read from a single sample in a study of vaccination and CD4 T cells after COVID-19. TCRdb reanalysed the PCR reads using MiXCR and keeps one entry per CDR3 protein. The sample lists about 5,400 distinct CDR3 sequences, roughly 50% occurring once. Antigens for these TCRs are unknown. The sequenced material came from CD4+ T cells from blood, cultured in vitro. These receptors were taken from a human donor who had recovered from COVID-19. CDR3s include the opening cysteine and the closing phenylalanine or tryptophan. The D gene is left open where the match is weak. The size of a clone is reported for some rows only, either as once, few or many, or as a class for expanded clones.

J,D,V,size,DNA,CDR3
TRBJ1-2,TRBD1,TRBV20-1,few,TGCAGTGCTAGATCTCAAAGGGACAGTCCTAACTATGGCTACACCTTC,CSARSQRDSPNYGYTF
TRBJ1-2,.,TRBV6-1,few,TGTGCCAGCAGCCGGGGGGGGAACTATGGCTACACCTTC,CASSRGGNYGYTF
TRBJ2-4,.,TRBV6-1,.,TGTGCCAGCACCCCTCGGGGCCTCCGAAACATTCAGTACTTC,CASTPRGLRNIQYF
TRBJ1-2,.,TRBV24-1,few,TGTGCCACCAGTGACTCCTCCAGGGACTATGGCTACACCTTC,CATSDSSRDYGYTF
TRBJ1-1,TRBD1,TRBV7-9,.,TGTGCCAGCAGCTTAGATGGGGGACAGGGGGCTGAAGCTTTCTTT,CASSLDGGQGAEAFF
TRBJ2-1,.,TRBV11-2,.,TGTGCCAGCAGCTTAGAGGTCTACAATGAGCAGTTCTTC,CASSLEVYNEQFF
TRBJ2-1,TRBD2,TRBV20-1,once,TGCAGTGCTAGAGATCGGCTAGCGGGAGTGGGTGAGCAGTTCTTC,CSARDRLAGVGEQFF
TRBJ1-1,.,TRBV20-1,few,TGCAGTGCTAGCCGACAGCTGAACACTGAAGCTTTCTTT,CSASRQLNTEAFF
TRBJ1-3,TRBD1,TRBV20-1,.,TGCAGTGCTAGAGACCCTATAGGGGACAGGGGAAACACCATATATTTT,CSARDPIGDRGNTIYF
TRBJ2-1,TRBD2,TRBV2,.,TGTGCCAGCAGTTATAGTGGACTAGCGGGGGTGTACAATGAGCAGTTCTTC,CASSYSGLAGVYNEQFF
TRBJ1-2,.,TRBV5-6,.,TGTGCCAGCAGCTTGGGGCAGGGTCACGACTATGGCTACACCTTC,CASSLGQGHDYGYTF
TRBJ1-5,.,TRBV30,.,TGTGCCTGGAGCCGAAACAGCCGGGGCGACCTCAGTCAGCCCCAGCATTTT,CAWSRNSRGDLSQPQHF
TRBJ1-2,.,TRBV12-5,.,TGTGCTAGTGGTTTGGAAAGCCTAGGCTACACCTTC,CASGLESLGYTF
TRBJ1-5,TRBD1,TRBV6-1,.,TGTGCCAGCAGGAGTTTCGGGACAGGGGGCTTAAGGAATCAGCCCCAGCATTTT,CASRSFGTGGLRNQPQHF
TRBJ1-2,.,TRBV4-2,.,TGTGCCAGCAGCCAAGGTGGTGATGGCTACACCTTC,CASSQGGDGYTF
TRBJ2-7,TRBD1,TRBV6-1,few,TGTGCCAGCAGTGCCTGGGACAGGTCCGTGATGAGGCACGAGCAGTACTTC,CASSAWDRSVMRHEQYF
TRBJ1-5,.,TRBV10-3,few,TGTGCCATCAGTGAGTCGTCGTGGACAGGCAATCAGCCCCAGCATTTT,CAISESSWTGNQPQHF
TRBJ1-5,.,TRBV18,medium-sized,TGTGCCAGCTCACCAGGACCCTATGTTGCCCAGCATTTT,CASSPGPYVAQHF
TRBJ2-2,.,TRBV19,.,TGTGCCAGTAGTATAACCAGGGCGACCGGGGAGCTGTTTTTT,CASSITRATGELFF
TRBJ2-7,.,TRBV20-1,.,TGCAGTGCTACGCGAGGAATCCGGTCCCTCGAGCAGTACTTC,CSATRGIRSLEQYF
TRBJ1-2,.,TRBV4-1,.,TGCGCCAGCAGCCAGACCAGGGACGGACAGTACTACACCTTC,CASSQTRDGQYYTF
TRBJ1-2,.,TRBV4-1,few,TGCGCCAGCAGCCGTACGGGGATCGGCTATGGCTACACCTTC,CASSRTGIGYGYTF
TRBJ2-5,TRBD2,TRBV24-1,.,TGTGCCACCAGTGATTGGCCATCTAGCGGGAGGGCCGCAGAGACCCAGTACTTC,CATSDWPSSGRAAETQYF
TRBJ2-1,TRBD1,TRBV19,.,TGTGCCAGTAGTCAAGGGACAGGGGGCTACAATGAGCAGTTCTTC,CASSQGTGGYNEQFF
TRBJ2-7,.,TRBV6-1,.,TGTGCCAGCAGAACTACGGACGGCTCCTACGAGCAGTACTTC,CASRTTDGSYEQYF
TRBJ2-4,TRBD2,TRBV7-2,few,TGTGCCAGCAGCTTAGCGTCCGGGGGGGGACTCCAGTACTTC,CASSLASGGGLQYF
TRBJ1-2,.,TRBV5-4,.,TGCGCCAGCAGCCTAATATCTGGGGAAGGCTACACCTTC,CASSLISGEGYTF
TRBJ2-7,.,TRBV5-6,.,TGTGCCAGCAGCCGGACCGTACTAGGGCGCGAGCAGTACTTC,CASSRTVLGREQYF
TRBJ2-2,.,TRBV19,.,TGTGCCAGTAGTCTTCTAGTTGCCGGGGAGCTGTTTTTT,CASSLLVAGELFF
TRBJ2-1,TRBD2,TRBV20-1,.,TGCAGTGCTAACCCCGGGACTAGCGGGTTTTACAATGAGCAGTTCTTC,CSANPGTSGFYNEQFF
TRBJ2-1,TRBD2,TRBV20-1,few,TGCAGTGCTCGATCTAGCGGGGGGAGCTCCTACAATGAGCAGTTCTTC,CSARSSGGSSYNEQFF
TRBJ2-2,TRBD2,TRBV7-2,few,TGTGCCAGCAGCAGGAGGGGACTAGCGGGGGCACGGACCGGGGAGCTGTTTTTT,CASSRRGLAGARTGELFF
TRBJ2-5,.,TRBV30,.,TGTGCCTGGATAGATTTTGAGACCCAGTACTTC,CAWIDFETQYF
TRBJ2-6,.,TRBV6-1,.,TGTGCCAGCAGTGAAGCAATCATTCGGCTCTCTGGGGCCAACGTCCTGACTTTC,CASSEAIIRLSGANVLTF
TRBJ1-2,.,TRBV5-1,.,TGCGCCAGCAGCTTAGGCGGAATTGGGGGCTACACCTTC,CASSLGGIGGYTF
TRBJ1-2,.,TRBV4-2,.,TGTGCCAGCAGCCAAACGATGAACTATGGCTACACCTTC,CASSQTMNYGYTF
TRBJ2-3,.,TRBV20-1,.,TGCAGTGCCACCAGGGCGGAGCGCAAGAATACGCAGTATTTT,CSATRAERKNTQYF
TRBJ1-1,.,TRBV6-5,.,TGTGCCAGCAGTTCTGACAGGTTTAACACTGAAGCTTTCTTT,CASSSDRFNTEAFF
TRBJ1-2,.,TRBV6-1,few,TGTGCCAGACGAGGGAGTAACTATGGCTACACCTTC,CARRGSNYGYTF
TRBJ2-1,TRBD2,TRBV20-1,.,TGCAGTGCTAGAGTGGGCCTAGCGGGGGACAATGAGCAGTTCTTC,CSARVGLAGDNEQFF
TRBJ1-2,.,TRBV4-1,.,TGCGCCAGCAGCCAAGCTGACCACCGATCTAACTATGGCTACACCTTC,CASSQADHRSNYGYTF
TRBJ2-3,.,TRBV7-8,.,TGTGCCAGCAGCAACAGGGTGGTCACAGATACGCAGTATTTT,CASSNRVVTDTQYF
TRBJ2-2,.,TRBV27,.,TGTGCCAGCAGTTTATCCCGGCTAACCGGGGAGCTGTTTTTT,CASSLSRLTGELFF
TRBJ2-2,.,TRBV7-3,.,TGTGCCAGCAGTTGGACTAAGAACACCGGGGAGCTGTTTTTT,CASSWTKNTGELFF
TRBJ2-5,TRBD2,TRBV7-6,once,TGTGCCAGCAGCTTAGAAAGGACTAGCGGTGGCGAGACCCAGTACTTC,CASSLERTSGGETQYF
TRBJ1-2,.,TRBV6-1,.,TGTGCCAGCAGAACAGGTTTCTATGGCTACACCTTC,CASRTGFYGYTF
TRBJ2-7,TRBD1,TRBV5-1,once,TGCGCCAGCAGCTTGGGTGGACAGGGCTACGAGCAGTACTTC,CASSLGGQGYEQYF
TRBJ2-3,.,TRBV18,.,TGTGCCAGCTCCCAGGCGTTAGGGTTGTTTACAGATACGCAGTATTTT,CASSQALGLFTDTQYF
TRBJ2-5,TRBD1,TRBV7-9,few,TGTGCCAGCAGCCTCGGACAGGGGAAAGAGACCCAGTACTTC,CASSLGQGKETQYF
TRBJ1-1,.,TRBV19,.,TGTGCCAGTAGTATGTTATTTGTGATGAACACTGAAGCTTTCTTT,CASSMLFVMNTEAFF
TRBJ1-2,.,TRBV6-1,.,TGTGCCAGCACCCGGGGCCGTGGCTACACCTTC,CASTRGRGYTF
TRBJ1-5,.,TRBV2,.,TGTGCCAGCGCCGACATTTCCTTGGTTCAGCCCCAGCATTTT,CASADISLVQPQHF
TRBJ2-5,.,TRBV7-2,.,TGTGCCAGCAGCTCAGGGGTTGGAGAGACCCAGTACTTC,CASSSGVGETQYF
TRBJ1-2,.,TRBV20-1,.,TGCAGTGCTAGACTCAACTCTAACTTCGACTATGGCTACACCTTC,CSARLNSNFDYGYTF
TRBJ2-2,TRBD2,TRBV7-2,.,TGTGCCAGCAGCTTAATTTGGTGGACTAGCGGCCGACGAGTCACCGGGGAGCTGTTTTTT,CASSLIWWTSGRRVTGELFF
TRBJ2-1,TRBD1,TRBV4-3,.,TGCGCCAGCAGCCAAGGACAGGGCCATGAGCAGTTCTTC,CASSQGQGHEQFF
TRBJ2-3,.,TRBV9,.,TGTGCCAGCAGCACACTAGGGAACACAGATACGCAGTATTTT,CASSTLGNTDTQYF
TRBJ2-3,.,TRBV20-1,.,TGCAGTGCCCCACGTGGGTCAATGGGTACAGATACGCAGTATTTT,CSAPRGSMGTDTQYF
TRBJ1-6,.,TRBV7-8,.,TGTGCCAGCAGCTTAGATCGGTCACCCCTCCACTTT,CASSLDRSPLHF